This T cell receptor (beta chain) was identified during a study of T-cell reconstitution after alpha-beta-depleted transplantation in children. Unique molecular identifiers were incorporated into the prepared TCRbeta library. TCRdb passed the PCR reads through MiXCR, listing each CDR3 protein once. The table records about 480,000 distinct CDR3 sequences, approximately 13% of them present only once. This TCR was sampled from a human donor who donated a stem cell graft to a child with combined immunodeficiency. The specimen was PBMCs from the stem cell graft donor, collected from the stem cell graft.

CDR3 amino acids: CAISSRLALAASGLSSYEQYF. The CDR3 DNA is TGTGCCATCAGTAGTCGCCTAGCGCTTGCGGCTAGCGGACTTAGCTCCTACGAGCAGTACTTC. The chain combines TRBV10-3 with TRBJ2-7; 7 positions agree with TRBD2. Germline V lookup: CDR1 ENHRY, CDR2 SYGVKD. The CDR3 runs 21 residues. The V and J ends lost 5 bases and 0 bases, in that order; junction bases with no gene match: 25.